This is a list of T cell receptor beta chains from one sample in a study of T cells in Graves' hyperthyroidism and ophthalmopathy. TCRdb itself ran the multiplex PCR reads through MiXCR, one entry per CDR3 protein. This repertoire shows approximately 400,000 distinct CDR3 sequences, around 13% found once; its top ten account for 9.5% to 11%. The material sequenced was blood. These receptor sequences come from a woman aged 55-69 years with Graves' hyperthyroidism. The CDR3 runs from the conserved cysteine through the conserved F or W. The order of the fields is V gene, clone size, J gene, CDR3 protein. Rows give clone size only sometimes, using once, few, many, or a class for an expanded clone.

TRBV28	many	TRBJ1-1	CASSSGTGGSNTEAFF
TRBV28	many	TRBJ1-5	CASSLGTWQPQHF
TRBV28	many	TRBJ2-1	CASSGTVQGDNEQFF
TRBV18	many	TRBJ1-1	CASSPQGQGGPNTEAFF
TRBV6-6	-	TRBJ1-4	CASSYRAGNEKLFF
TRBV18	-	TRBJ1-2	CASSPGQGVFAYGYTF
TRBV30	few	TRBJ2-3	CAWSLAGVSDTQYF
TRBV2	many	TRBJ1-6	CASSLDRVNSPLHF
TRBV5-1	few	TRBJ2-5	CASSLATSGSGETQYF
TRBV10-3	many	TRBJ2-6	CAISEDLSGANVLTF
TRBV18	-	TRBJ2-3	CASSPTAGSTDTQYF
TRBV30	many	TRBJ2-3	CAWSVLDSDTDTQYF
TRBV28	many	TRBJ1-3	CASSLDGSSGNTIYF
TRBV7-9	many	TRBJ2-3	CASSLGVSGTDTQYF
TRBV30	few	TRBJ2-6	CAWSVGRRAGANVLTF
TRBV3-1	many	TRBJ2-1	CASSHLLGDRDEQFF
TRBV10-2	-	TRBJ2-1	CANSESSNYNEQFF
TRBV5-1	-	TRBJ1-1	CASSTGGTGGQNTEAFF
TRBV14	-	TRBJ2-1	CASSQDRWTSGVDEQFF
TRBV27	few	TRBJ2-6	CASSPLRRTVSGANVLTF
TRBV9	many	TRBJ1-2	CASSVESRVAYGYTF
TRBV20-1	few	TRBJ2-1	CSASWLAENNEQFF
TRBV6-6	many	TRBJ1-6	CASSYETPGTGFSPLHF
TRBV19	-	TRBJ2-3	CASKDRGTDTQYF
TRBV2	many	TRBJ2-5	CASSDATGGLETQYF
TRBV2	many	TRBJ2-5	CASNQGPETQYF
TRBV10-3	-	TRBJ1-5	CAIRAESNQPQHF
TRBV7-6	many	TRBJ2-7	CASSLLPGQDAYEQYF
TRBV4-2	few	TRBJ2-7	CASSPAAASSYEQYF
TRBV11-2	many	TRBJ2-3	CASSPSGSDTQYF
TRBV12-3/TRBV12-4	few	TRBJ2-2	CASSFPHQRAYRAGELFF
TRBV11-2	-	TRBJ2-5	CASSLEVASGQYF
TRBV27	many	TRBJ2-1	CASSYGRAYEQFF
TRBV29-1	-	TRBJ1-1	CSVAGRGLGEAFF
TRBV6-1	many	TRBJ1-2	CASPQGRGYTF
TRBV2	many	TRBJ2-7	CASSVGRQAGQYF
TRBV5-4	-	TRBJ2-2	CASSYGSTGELFF
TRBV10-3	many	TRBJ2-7	CAISEGQGTYEQYF
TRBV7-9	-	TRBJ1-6	CASSLQGSSYNSPLHF
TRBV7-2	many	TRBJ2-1	CASSSGLAGVDEQFF
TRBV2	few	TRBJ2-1	CASSEALDRGHYNEQFF
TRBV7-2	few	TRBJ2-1	CASSFRTSYNEQFF
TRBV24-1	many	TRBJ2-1	CATSVASGRAGNEQFF
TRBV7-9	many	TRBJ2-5	CASSPLEETQYF
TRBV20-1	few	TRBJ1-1	CSARDVGPTNTEAFF
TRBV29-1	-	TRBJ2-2	CSVGGGTSNTGELFF
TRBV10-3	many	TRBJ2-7	CAISAGTVSYEQYF
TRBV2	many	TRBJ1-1	CASRNRGGTEAFF
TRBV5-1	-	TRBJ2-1	CASSLAGVGEQFF
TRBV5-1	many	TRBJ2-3	CASRLTPSSGPSTDTQYF
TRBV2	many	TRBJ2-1	CASSSGLAGNEQFF
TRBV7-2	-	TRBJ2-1	CASSTLAGVGYNEQFF
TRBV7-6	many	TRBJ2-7	CASSSVVYEQYF
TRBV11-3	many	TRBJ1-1	CASSPRLKTGTEAFF